A single sample gave rise to the 27 T cell receptor beta chains below, sequenced in a study of shared clonotypes between healthy human individuals. The naive CD8 fraction comprised CD45RO-negative cells positively selected for CCR7 and excluded terminally differentiated effector memory CD45RA+ cells. Only in-frame clones appear in the TCRdb table, and some are missing; sequencing was by immunoSEQ multiplex PCR. Of 2 million or so clones in the sample, about 95% were seen once. Sequencing was done on a sample of naive CD8+ T cells sorted from blood. These receptor sequences come from a man younger than 35 in good health.

As for this clone: The same CDR3 can be traced to other DNA sequences in this sample. The chain links TRBV5-4 to TRBJ2-7; tentative D call: TRBD1 (5 bases). The CDR3 contains 15 residues. Trimming stripped 0 bases from V and 1 base from J, with 11 bases between. Germline CDR1 and CDR2: SGHNT and YYREEE (reference sequence). In DNA, the CDR3 is TGTGCCAGCAGCTTGGGCGCAGGGTTGTCCTACGAGCAGTACTTC. This gives the protein CASSLGAGLSYEQYF. The whole variable domain, filled in from reference TRBV5-4 and TRBJ2-7, reads ETGVTQSPTHLIKTRGQQVTLRCSSQSGHNTVSWYQQALGQGPQFIFQYYREEENGRGNFPPRFSGLQFPNYSSELNVNALELDDSALYLCASSLGAGLSYEQYFGPGTRLTVT.

This chain joins TRBV5-1 and TRBJ2-1, with 8 bases aligning to TRBD2. There are 14 residues in the CDR3. The V and J ends lost 1 base and 4 bases, in that order; junction bases with no gene match: 1. CDR1 and CDR2 (germline): SGHRS, YFSETQ. CDR3 sequence reads: CASSLSGRYNEQFF. The CDR3 region has the DNA TGCGCCAGCAGCTTGAGCGGGAGATACAATGAGCAGTTCTTC.

This chain links TRBV10-2 with TRBJ1-2; D possibly corresponds to TRBD1 (6 bases). The ends were cut back, 3 bases at V and 2 bases at J, with 13 bases in the middle. This CDR3 contains 15 residues. In germline, CDR1 is WSHSY, CDR2 SAAADI. The CDR3 DNA reads TGCGCCAGCAGTGATCACAGGGAAATAAACTATGGCTACACCTTC. Amino acids: CASSDHREINYGYTF.

The gene calls are TRBV9 and TRBJ2-2; weak D call: TRBD2 (6 bases). This CDR3 is 20 amino acids long. Germline CDR1 SGDLS, CDR2 YYNGEE. The V gene lost 0 bases and the J gene lost 4 bases, with 25 bases spanning the gap. CDR3 in amino acids: CASSVETGAPLAEGTGELFF. The CDR3 DNA follows: TGTGCCAGCAGCGTAGAAACTGGGGCGCCTTTGGCGGAGGGCACCGGGGAGCTGTTTTTT.

The V gene is TRBV6-5, the J gene TRBJ2-7; TRBD1 matches at 9 bases. The V gene's germline CDR1 is MNHEY and CDR2 SVGAGI. The CDR3 is made up of 14 amino acids. Unmatched junction bases numbered 4, after V lost 5 bases and J lost 2 bases. The CDR3 spells CASSGTGRPYEQYF. The CDR3 coding sequence is TGTGCCAGCAGTGGGACAGGGCGCCCCTACGAGCAGTACTTC.

V gene TRBV27 combines with J gene TRBJ1-4; tentative D call: TRBD1 (6 bases). The V end lost 6 bases, the J end lost 0 bases, and 14 bases lay between the germline ends. CDR1 is MNHEY, CDR2 SMNVEV, per germline (reference sequence). The CDR3 extends over 16 amino acids. CDR3 loop: CASREGGLATNEKLFF. Written as DNA, the CDR3 is TGTGCCAGCAGGGAAGGGGGGCTAGCAACTAATGAAAAACTGTTTTTT.

A single count supports this clone. V and J are TRBV10-1 and TRBJ2-7, with D possibly TRBD1 on 6 matching bases. Germline CDR1 is WNHNN and CDR2 is SYGVQD (reference sequence). V gave up 10 bases and J gave up 2 bases, with 15 bases separating them. This CDR3 comprises 13 residues. CDR3 DNA: TGCGCCACGGAAGACGGACAGACCTACGAGCAGTACTTC. It yields the protein CATEDGQTYEQYF.

A word on this clone: This CDR3 is also generated by other DNA sequences in the sample. The chain has TRBV10-3 and TRBJ2-7; the D is unclear. Trimming shortened V by 0 bases and J by 3 bases, and 3 bases separated the two germline ends. Per germline, CDR1 ENHRY and CDR2 SYGVKD. The CDR3 spans 12 residues. For the CDR3, the DNA is TGTGCCATCAGTGAGTCCGACTACGAGCAGTACTTC. Protein: CAISESDYEQYF.

The chain employs TRBV10-1 and TRBJ1-1; possibly TRBD1 for D (5 bases). Between the trimmed V and J ends, which lost 3 bases and 0 bases, there was a span of 14 bases. Germline V gene sequence: CDR1 WNHNN, CDR2 SYGVQD (reference sequence). The CDR3 has 16 amino acids. The DNA of the CDR3 is TGCGCCAGCAGTGAAGGGGTATCGGGCATGAACACTGAAGCTTTCTTT. This translates into CASSEGVSGMNTEAFF.

J is TRBJ1-2 and V is TRBV10-3; TRBD1 is a possible D gene (5 bases). V was cut by 4 bases and J by 7 bases, with 10 bases left in between. This CDR3 is 12 amino acids long. Germline values: CDR1 ENHRY, CDR2 SYGVKD. CDR3 residues: CAISGGGSGYTF. The CDR3 coding sequence is TGTGCCATCAGTGGCGGGGGGAGTGGCTACACCTTC.

The chain links TRBV9 to TRBJ1-1; a weak D match, TRBD1 (6 bases). V was trimmed by 4 bases and J by 3 bases, leaving 16 bases between them. This CDR3 has 15 residues. Germline-derived CDR1 and CDR2 are SGDLS and YYNGEE. The CDR3 coding sequence is TGTGCCAGCAGCAGACTAGGGGGGACCGACACTGAAGCTTTCTTT. This translates into CASSRLGGTDTEAFF.

The rearrangement joins TRBV13 to TRBJ2-1; D uncertain. CDR3 length: 13 amino acids. V lost 4 bases and J lost 6, with 10 bases in between. The V gene's germline CDR1 is PRHDT and CDR2 FYEKMQ (reference sequence). The CDR3 loop reads CASSSGPVNEQFF. The CDR3 DNA sequence: TGTGCCAGCAGCTCCGGGCCCGTCAATGAGCAGTTCTTC.

The chain links TRBV6-5 to TRBJ1-1; D possibly corresponds to TRBD1 (6 bases). CDR1 and CDR2 from the germline V gene are MNHEY and SVGAGI. V was clipped by 2 bases and J by 5 bases, with 18 bases between them. This CDR3 spans 16 amino acids. As DNA, the CDR3 is TGTGCCAGCAGTTACCCTCAGGGGTTCGGGGGGACTGAAGCTTTCTTT. Its translation: CASSYPQGFGGTEAFF.

The genes are TRBV4-3 and TRBJ2-2; tentative D call: TRBD2 (5 bases). This CDR3 is 12 amino acids long. Germline assignment: CDR1 LGHNA and CDR2 YSLEER. Trimming left V 11 bases short and J 8 bases short, with 15 bases between. CDR3 loop: CAPRVRAGELFF. For the CDR3, the DNA is TGCGCCCCGCGGGTTAGGGCTGGGGAGCTGTTTTTT.

The chain carries TRBV5-4 and TRBJ2-7, with TRBD2 identical over 11 bases. The ends lost 0 bases at V and 5 bases at J; junction bases unmatched: 4. The germline gives CDR1 SGHNT, CDR2 YYREEE (reference sequence). The CDR3 has 15 amino acids. CDR3 sequence (DNA): TGTGCCAGCAGCTTGGGGCTAGCGGGAGGAAACGAGCAGTACTTC. Translated: CASSLGLAGGNEQYF.

This chain links TRBV18 with TRBJ1-3, with TRBD1 matching 10 bases. In germline, CDR1 is KGHSH, CDR2 LQKENI. The V and J ends lost 6 bases and 0 bases, in that order; junction bases with no gene match: 5. The CDR3 covers 16 residues. The CDR3 spells CASSRDRGLSGNTIYF. The DNA of the CDR3 is TGTGCCAGCTCGCGGGACAGGGGCCTCTCTGGAAACACCATATATTTT.

The chain carries TRBV29-1 and TRBJ1-1; perhaps TRBD1 as D (5 bases). This CDR3 is built from 12 residues. The germline V gene encodes CDR1 SQVTM and CDR2 ANQGSEA. V was trimmed by 5 bases and J by 0 bases, leaving 7 bases between them. The chain's CDR3 is CSVLQVNTEAFF. The CDR3 DNA reads as TGCAGCGTTCTACAGGTGAACACTGAAGCTTTCTTT.

As regards this clone: The sample contains more than one DNA sequence encoding this CDR3. This chain uses TRBV5-1 with TRBJ2-2, with a possible D match to TRBD1 (6 bases). V lost 3 bases and J 1 base, leaving 7 bases between the germline ends. There are 14 residues in the CDR3. Looked up from germline, CDR1 is SGHRS and CDR2 is YFSETQ. The chain's CDR3 is CASSSQGNTGELFF. As DNA, the CDR3 is TGCGCCAGCAGCTCACAGGGGAACACCGGGGAGCTGTTTTTT.

The chain links TRBV29-1 to TRBJ1-1; tentatively, D is TRBD1 (5 bases). V shed 7 bases and J shed 3 bases, with 21 bases lying between them. Germline V gene data show CDR1 as SQVTM and CDR2 as ANQGSEA. This CDR3 comprises 15 residues. CDR3 bases: TGCAGCGCCATGCTTAATTCCGGGGCTCACACTGAAGCTTTCTTT. It codes for CSAMLNSGAHTEAFF.

As regards this clone: In the same sample, other DNA sequences code for this CDR3. The chain uses TRBV5-6 and TRBJ2-7; D gene uncertain. Germline CDR1 SGHDT, CDR2 YYEEEE. Between the trimmed V and J ends, which lost 0 bases and 0 bases, there was a span of 4 bases. The CDR3 covers 13 residues. CDR3 sequence: CASSLGSSYEQYF. CDR3 in DNA: TGTGCCAGCAGCTTGGGGAGCTCCTACGAGCAGTACTTC.

The chain uses TRBV6-5 and TRBJ2-2, with 9 bases matching TRBD1. The CDR3 loop spans 15 amino acids. J was trimmed by 7 bases and V by 0 bases; bases with no gene match: 3. CDR1 MNHEY and CDR2 SVGAGI come from the germline V gene. The CDR3 region is CASSYSGTGFGELFF. The CDR3 DNA reads as TGTGCCAGCAGTTACTCTGGGACAGGGTTCGGGGAGCTGTTTTTT.

The V call is TRBV5-4, the J call TRBJ2-5, with 7 bases lining up with TRBD2. The CDR3 length is 16 residues. With 1 base clipped from V and 5 bases from J, the junction kept 11 bases outside the gene matches. CDR1 is SGHNT, CDR2 YYREEE, per germline (reference sequence). The CDR3 loop is CASSLKISSGGETQYF. CDR3 sequence (DNA): TGTGCCAGCAGCTTGAAGATCTCCTCCGGGGGGGAGACCCAGTACTTC.

The chain carries TRBV14 and TRBJ1-2; weak D call: TRBD1 (6 bases). Between the trimmed V and J ends, which lost 4 bases and 3 bases, there was a span of 12 bases. Germline values: CDR1 SGHDN, CDR2 FVKESK. This CDR3 comprises 14 residues. CDR3 protein: CASSPLDSDYGYTF. The DNA of the CDR3 is TGTGCCAGCAGCCCTCTGGACAGTGACTATGGCTACACCTTC. The complete variable domain, with remaining parts taken from reference TRBV14 and TRBJ1-2, reads EAGVTQFPSHSVIEKGQTVTLRCDPISGHDNLYWYRRVMGKEIKFLLHFVKESKQDESGMPNNRFLAERTGGTYSTLKVQPAELEDSGVYFCASSPLDSDYGYTFGSGTRLTVV.

The chain combines TRBV25-1 with TRBJ2-5, with 7 bases matching TRBD1. The germline gives CDR1 MGHDK, CDR2 SYGVNS. The ends lost 4 bases at V and 5 bases at J; junction bases unmatched: 7. This CDR3 region has 14 residues. The chain's CDR3 is CASSGTGTVETQYF. CDR3 bases: TGTGCCAGCAGTGGGACCGGGACAGTTGAGACCCAGTACTTC.

This rearrangement joins TRBV30 to TRBJ2-1; 7 bases agree with TRBD1. From germline, CDR1 is GTSNPN and CDR2 SVGIG (reference sequence). V shed 4 bases, J shed 2 bases, and the junction held 5 bases outside the gene matches. The CDR3 length is 14 residues. The CDR3 DNA is TGTGCCTGGACCACAGGGGCCCCCTACAATGAGCAGTTCTTC. Translation: CAWTTGAPYNEQFF. The full variable domain, rest sourced from reference TRBV30 and TRBJ2-1, is SQTIHQWPATLVQPVGSPLSLECTVEGTSNPNLYWYRQAAGRGLQLLFYSVGIGQISSEVPQNLSASRPQDRQFILSSKKLLLSDSGFYLCAWTTGAPYNEQFFGPGTRLTVL.

The chain has TRBV7-9 and TRBJ2-7, with 13 bases identical to TRBD2. The CDR3 runs to 16 residues. CDR1 is SEHNR, CDR2 FQNEAQ, per germline (reference sequence). After removal of 2 bases from V and 5 bases from J, the junction contained 6 bases not matched to a gene. The CDR3 sequence is CASSLRLAGGPNEQYF. CDR3 in DNA: TGTGCCAGCAGCTTAAGACTAGCGGGGGGCCCCAACGAGCAGTACTTC.

The gene calls are TRBV7-9 and TRBJ2-3; a possible D gene is TRBD1 (6 bases). Germline CDR1 reads SEHNR; CDR2 reads FQNEAQ (reference sequence). V was pared by 5 bases and J by 11 bases, with 20 bases between. CDR3 length: 14 residues. The DNA for the CDR3 is TGTGCCAGCAGCCGTACCGGGACACCTATTGAGCAGTATTTT. Translating gives CASSRTGTPIEQYF.